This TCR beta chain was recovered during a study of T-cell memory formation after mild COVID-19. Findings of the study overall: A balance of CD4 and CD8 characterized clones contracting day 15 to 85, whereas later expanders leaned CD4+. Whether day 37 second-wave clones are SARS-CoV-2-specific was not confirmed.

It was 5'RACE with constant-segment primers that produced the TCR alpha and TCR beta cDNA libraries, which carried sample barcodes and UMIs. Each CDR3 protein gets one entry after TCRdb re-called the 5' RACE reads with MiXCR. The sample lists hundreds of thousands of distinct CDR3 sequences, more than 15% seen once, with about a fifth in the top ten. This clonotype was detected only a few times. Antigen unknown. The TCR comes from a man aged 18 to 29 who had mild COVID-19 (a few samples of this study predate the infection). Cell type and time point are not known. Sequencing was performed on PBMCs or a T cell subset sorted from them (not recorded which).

DNA of the CDR3: TGTGCCAGCACCACCCCGGGACAGGGGTCCTACAATGAGCAGTTCTTC. This encodes CASTTPGQGSYNEQFF. The V call is TRBV5-5, the J call TRBJ2-1; TRBD1 agrees at 10 bases. The CDR3 contains 16 residues. The V gene's germline CDR1 is SGHKS and CDR2 YYEKEE (reference sequence). The V segment lost 6 bases and the J segment 1 base; nucleotides outside the gene matches: 7.